Listed here is a single T cell receptor beta chain. No count is logged; frequency rates this clonotype as medium-sized (0.01 to 0.1%). Its specific antigen is unknown. The CDR3 spans 11 residues, from the cysteine through the phenylalanine. The protein alone is recorded here. CDR1 and CDR2 (GTSNPN, SVGIG) derive from the germline V gene (reference sequence). The source of the sample is a study of T cell clusters in autoimmune cytopenias (dated by TCRdb to about 2019). Regarding the study in general: Per sample, TRB sequencing gave a median depth of about 50,000 reads and a median of about 2,300 distinct TRB clonotypes. The study aimed to test whether autoimmune cytopenia patients carry a disease-specific immune repertoire signature usable as a blood-based biomarker. In autoimmune cytopenia patients, peripheral blood TRB and IGH repertoires were sequenced during active disease and over treatment follow-up, together with healthy, CLL and autoimmune hepatitis controls.

To amplify TRB rearrangements, a touch-down multiplex PCR protocol was run with the TRB-A and TRB-B primer pools combined in a single tube. Illumina adapters and sample indices were attached to the amplicons through two consecutive PCR reactions using Phusion HS II polymerase. The amplicons were purified from gel with the NucleoSpin Gel and PCR Clean-up kit, after which the amplicons were quantified by Qubit and checked for quality on an Agilent 2100 Bioanalyzer. Sequencing of the libraries was done on an Illumina MiSeq with 600-cycle, single-indexed, paired-end runs. In the paper's pipeline: MiXCR version 2.1.12 with the default MiXCR reference library was used to align and assemble TRB reads. A clone was defined by each unique CDR3 nucleotide sequence, and the analysis included only productive sequences supported by at least two reads. To assess repertoire diversity, an R script computed alpha-parameterized diversity profiles (alpha 0 to 5), which included the Shannon (alpha 1) and Simpson (alpha 2) indices. Combinatorial TRB VJ usage was calculated with the tcR package and was compared between cohorts by principal component analysis performed with ade4. Using GLIPH, TCRbeta CDR3s were clustered on pairs of cohorts matched for age and read depth, and a Wilcoxon test was used to compare cluster frequencies. TCRdb reprocessed the reads; each CDR3 protein sequence makes one entry, and DNA is unavailable. TCRdb's processing, not the authors' own work, is the source of the V and J calls. This sample's table lists a few thousand distinct CDR3 sequences. Clones ranked in the top ten supply around 21% of the sample.

Each sample's TRB amplification started from around 230 ng of peripheral blood genomic DNA, which corresponds to approximately 37,500 genome equivalents. Study-level results and caveats: Healthy donors had almost three times as many exclusive TRB clusters as active autoimmune hepatitis patients, a finding consistent with an autoimmunity-wide signature. The cluster-lack signature was not observed for secondary cytopenia versus CLL, as the signature was apparently masked by the dominant lymphoma-associated repertoire. A lack of physiological T cell clusters in primary autoimmune cytopenia patients was suggested by GLIPH, as 51 clusters were found to be exclusive to healthy donors versus roughly 16 exclusive to patients. The T cell clusters were defined only in silico, and the functional role of the clusters still needed to be validated experimentally. TRB repertoire shifts, with less even repertoires observed in secondary cytopenia and CLL, were mostly attributed to lymphoma bias rather than autoimmunity.

The rearrangement combines TRBV30 with TRBJ1-2. This receptor was taken from a human donor with an autoimmune cytopenia or autoimmune hepatitis (not recorded which). Sample: peripheral blood. The CDR3 protein is CAWSPASVATF.